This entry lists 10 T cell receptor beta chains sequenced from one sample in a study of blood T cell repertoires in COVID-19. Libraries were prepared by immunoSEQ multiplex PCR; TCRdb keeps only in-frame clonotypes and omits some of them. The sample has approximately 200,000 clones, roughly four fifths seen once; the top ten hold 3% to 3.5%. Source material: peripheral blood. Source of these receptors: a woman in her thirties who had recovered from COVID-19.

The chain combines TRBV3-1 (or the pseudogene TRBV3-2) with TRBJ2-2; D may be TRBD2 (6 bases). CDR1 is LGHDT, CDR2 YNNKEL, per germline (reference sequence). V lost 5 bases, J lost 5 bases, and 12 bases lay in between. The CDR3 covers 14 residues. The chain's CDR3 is CASSDRGRTGELFF. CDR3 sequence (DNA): TGTGCCAGCAGCGACCGGGGGAGGACCGGGGAGCTGTTTTTT.

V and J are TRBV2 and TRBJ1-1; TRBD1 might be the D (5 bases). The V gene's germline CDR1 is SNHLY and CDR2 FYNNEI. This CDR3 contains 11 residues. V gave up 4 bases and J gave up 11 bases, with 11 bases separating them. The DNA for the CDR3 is TGTGCCAGCAGTGGGGACTCCGGGGCTTTCTTT. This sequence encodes CASSGDSGAFF.

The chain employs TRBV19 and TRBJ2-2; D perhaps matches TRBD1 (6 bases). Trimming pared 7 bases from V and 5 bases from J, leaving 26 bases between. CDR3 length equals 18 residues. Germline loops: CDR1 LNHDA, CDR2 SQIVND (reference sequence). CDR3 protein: CASTSRGGAAKRTGELFF. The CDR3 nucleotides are TGTGCCAGTACGTCCAGGGGCGGAGCGGCAAAAAGGACCGGGGAGCTGTTTTTT. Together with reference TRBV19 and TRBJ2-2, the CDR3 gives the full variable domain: DGGITQSPKYLFRKEGQNVTLSCEQNLNHDAMYWYRQDPGQGLRLIYYSQIVNDFQKGDIAEGYSVSREKKESFPLTVTSAQKNPTAFYLCASTSRGGAAKRTGELFFGEGSRLTVL.

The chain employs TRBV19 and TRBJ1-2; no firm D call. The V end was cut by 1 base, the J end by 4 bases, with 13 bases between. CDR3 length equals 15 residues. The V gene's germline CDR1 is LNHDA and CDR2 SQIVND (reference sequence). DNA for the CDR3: TGTGCCAGTAGTATAGGGCCGGGAACCTTCTATGGCTACACCTTC. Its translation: CASSIGPGTFYGYTF.

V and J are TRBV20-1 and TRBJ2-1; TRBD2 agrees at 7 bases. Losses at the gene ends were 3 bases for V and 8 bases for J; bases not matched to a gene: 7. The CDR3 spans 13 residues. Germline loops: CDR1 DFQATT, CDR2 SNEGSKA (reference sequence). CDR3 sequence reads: CSASPSGGDEQFF. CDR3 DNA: TGCAGTGCTAGTCCTAGCGGAGGGGATGAGCAGTTCTTC.

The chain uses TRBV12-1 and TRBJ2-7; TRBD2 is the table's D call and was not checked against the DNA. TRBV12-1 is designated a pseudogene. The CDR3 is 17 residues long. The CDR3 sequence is CASSFGIEREGSYEQYF. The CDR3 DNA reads TGTGCCAGCAGCTTTGGGATAGAAAGGGAGGGATCCTACGAGCAGTACTTC.

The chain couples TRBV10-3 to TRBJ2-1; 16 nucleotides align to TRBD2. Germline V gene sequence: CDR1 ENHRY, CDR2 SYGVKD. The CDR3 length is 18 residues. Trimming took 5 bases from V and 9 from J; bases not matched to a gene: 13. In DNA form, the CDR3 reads TGTGCCATCAGTCCCGGGACTAGCGGGAGGGCCGACGCCAGTGAGCAGTTCTTC. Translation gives CAISPGTSGRADASEQFF.

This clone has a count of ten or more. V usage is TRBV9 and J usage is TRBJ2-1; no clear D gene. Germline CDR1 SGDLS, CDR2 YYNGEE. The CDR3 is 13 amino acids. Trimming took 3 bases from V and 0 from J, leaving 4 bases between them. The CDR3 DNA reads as TGTGCCAGCAGCGCCAGCTCCTACAATGAGCAGTTCTTC. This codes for CASSASSYNEQFF.

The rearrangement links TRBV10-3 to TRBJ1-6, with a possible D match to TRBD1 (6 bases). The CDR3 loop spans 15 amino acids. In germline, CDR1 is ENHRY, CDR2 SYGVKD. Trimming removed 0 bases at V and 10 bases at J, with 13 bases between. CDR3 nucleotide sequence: TGTGCCATCAGTGAGTCTAGGCAGGGGAGATCACCCCTCCACTTT. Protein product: CAISESRQGRSPLHF.

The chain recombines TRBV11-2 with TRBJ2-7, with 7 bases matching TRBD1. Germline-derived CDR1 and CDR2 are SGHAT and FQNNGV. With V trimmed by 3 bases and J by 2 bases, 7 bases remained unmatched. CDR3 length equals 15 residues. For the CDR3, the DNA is TGTGCCAGCAGCTTCACCGGGACAGAGACCTACGAGCAGTACTTC. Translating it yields CASSFTGTETYEQYF.